The source of this TCR beta chain is a study of blood T cell repertoires in COVID-19. Study-wide background: Sites across the United States, Italy and Spain contributed samples from acute and convalescent COVID-19.

V lost 6 bases and J lost 7, with 12 bases in between. The CDR3 contains 11 residues. CDR1 is DFQATT, CDR2 SNEGSKA, per germline (reference sequence). TCRdb's table, derived via immunoSEQ multiplex PCR, lists solely in-frame clones and lacks some. The sample consists of 45,000 to 50,000 clones, 70% to 90% of them appearing once. While infection was still active, Seattle patients were enrolled and then followed longitudinally. The rearrangement joins TRBV20-1 to TRBJ1-2; TRBD1 might be the D (6 bases). This clonotype was sampled from a woman over 75 with COVID-19, enrolled during active disease. Sequencing was done on a sample of peripheral blood. CDR3 in amino acids: CSAPRGGGYTF. For the CDR3, the DNA is TGCAGTGCCCCGAGGGGGGGTGGCTACACCTTC.